The 20 T cell receptor beta chains reported below all come from one sample, sequenced in a study of blood T cell repertoires in COVID-19. The method was immunoSEQ multiplex PCR; TCRdb's version includes in-frame clones alone and lacks a portion of them. The data hold around 250,000 clones, with approximately 88% observed a single time. Input material: PBMCs or T cells enriched from blood (not recorded which). These TCRs come from a woman in her forties who had been exposed to COVID-19.

V and J are TRBV4-3 and TRBJ1-4, with TRBD1 matching over 7 bases. V dropped 1 base and J dropped 1; count of bases not matched to a gene: 6. Germline V lookup: CDR1 LGHNA, CDR2 YSLEER. CDR3 length: 17 amino acids. The CDR3 DNA reads as TGCGCCAGCAGCCAAGCGGCGAGACAGGGAACTAATGAAAAACTGTTTTTT. Translated, it gives CASSQAARQGTNEKLFF.

V gene TRBV28 combines with J gene TRBJ2-1; 10 nucleotides agree with TRBD2. Trimming took 6 bases from V and 10 from J; bases not matched to a gene: 9. CDR3 length: 14 amino acids. Germline CDR1 and CDR2: MDHEN and SYDVKM. CDR3 in amino acids: CASSLLAGAREQFF. CDR3 nucleotide sequence: TGTGCCAGCAGCCTTCTAGCGGGAGCCAGGGAGCAGTTCTTC.

The rearrangement uses TRBV5-4 and TRBJ2-5; 8 bases are shared with TRBD2. Germline values: CDR1 SGHNT, CDR2 YYREEE (reference sequence). The CDR3 spans 14 residues. Unmatched junction bases numbered 5, after V lost 5 bases and J lost 2 bases. The CDR3 reads CASRVGLAQETQYF. In DNA, the CDR3 is TGTGCCAGCAGAGTCGGACTAGCACAAGAGACCCAGTACTTC.

About this clone itself: At one end the junction does not follow the germline gene, possibly because of a read error. The J gene is TRBJ2-3, the V gene TRBV7-7; 12 bases are a match to TRBD2. CDR3 length equals 16 residues. CDR1 and CDR2 from the germline V gene are SSHAT and FNYEAQ (reference sequence). The CDR3 sequence: CASSSGTSGRTDTQYF. DNA for the CDR3: TGTGCTAGCAGCTCCGGGACTAGCGGGCGCACAGATACGCAGTATTTT. Full variable domain (remainder filled in from reference TRBV7-7 and TRBJ2-3): GAGVSQSPRYKVTKRGQDVTLRCDPISSHATLYWYQQALGQGPEFLTYFNYEAQPDKSGLPSDRFSAERPEGSISTLTIQRTEQRDSAMYRCASSSGTSGRTDTQYFGPGTRLTVL.

The chain has TRBV7-6 and TRBJ1-4; D possibly corresponds to TRBD1 (5 bases). The ends were cut back, 5 bases at V and 8 bases at J, with 21 bases in the middle. Per germline, CDR1 SGHVS and CDR2 FNYEAQ. This CDR3 is built from 16 residues. CDR3 sequence: CASSPASVGVLEKLFF. DNA of the CDR3: TGTGCCAGCAGCCCCGCCTCCGTAGGGGTATTAGAAAAACTGTTTTTT.

The V gene is TRBV28, the J gene TRBJ1-6; 7 nucleotides match TRBD1. With V trimmed by 5 bases and J by 5 bases, 6 bases remained unmatched. Germline V gives CDR1 MDHEN, CDR2 SYDVKM. The CDR3 loop spans 15 amino acids. In nucleotides, the CDR3 is TGTGCCAGCAGTCAGGGGGGACAGAATAATTCACCCCTCCACTTT. It translates to CASSQGGQNNSPLHF.

The chain has TRBV2 and TRBJ1-2; D is possibly TRBD1 (6 bases). Germline V gene sequence: CDR1 SNHLY, CDR2 FYNNEI. Trimming pared 4 bases from V and 2 bases from J, leaving 14 bases between. This CDR3 contains 15 residues. The CDR3 bases are TGTGCCAGCAGTGCGCTCAAGGGGGTAAACTATGGCTACACCTTC. Protein: CASSALKGVNYGYTF.

In regard to this clone: One end of the junction is discordant with germline, which a read error may explain. The chain carries TRBV10-3 and TRBJ1-1; D perhaps matches TRBD1 (6 bases). Germline lookup yields CDR1 ENHRY and CDR2 SYGVKD. The CDR3 consists of 11 residues. CDR3 coding DNA: TGTGCCTTCAGGACAGCAGGTGAAGCTTTCTTT. Protein sequence: CAFRTAGEAFF.

The chain combines TRBV9 with TRBJ1-4; TRBD1 might be the D (5 bases). Trimming pared 6 bases from V and 8 bases from J, leaving 20 bases between. The CDR3 has 15 amino acids. The V gene's germline CDR1 is SGDLS and CDR2 YYNGEE. CDR3 nucleotides: TGTGCCAGCAACCCCGGAAGGGGTAAGGAGGAAAAACTGTTTTTT. It specifies CASNPGRGKEEKLFF.

The rearrangement links TRBV3-1 (or the pseudogene TRBV3-2) to TRBJ1-5, with 8 bases fitting TRBD1. V trimming: 5 bases; J trimming: 1 base; junction bases outside the gene matches: 1. CDR3 length: 14 amino acids. Germline V gene data show CDR1 as LGHDT and CDR2 as YNNKEL (reference sequence). In DNA, the CDR3 is TGTGCCAGCAGCTGGACAGGGAGCAATCAGCCCCAGCATTTT. Translated, it gives CASSWTGSNQPQHF.

This clone turned up a few times. The chain is built from TRBV7-9 and TRBJ2-1; D might be TRBD2 (6 bases). V was clipped by 6 bases and J by 0 bases, with 12 bases between them. Germline assignment: CDR1 SEHNR and CDR2 FQNEAQ (reference sequence). The CDR3 consists of 15 residues. In DNA form, the CDR3 reads TGTGCCAGCAGGCCTGGAGGGAGCTCCTACAATGAGCAGTTCTTC. Translating it yields CASRPGGSSYNEQFF.

The chain is built from TRBV6-2 or TRBV6-3 and TRBJ2-7, with 8 bases that match TRBD2. The CDR3 sequence is 16 residues long. The germline CDR1 and CDR2 sequences are MNHEY and SVGEGT. V trimming: 6 bases; J trimming: 1 base; junction bases outside the gene matches: 11. The CDR3 sequence: CASSQPTSGPSYEQYV. CDR3 nucleotide sequence: TGTGCCAGCAGCCAACCCACTAGCGGCCCGTCCTACGAGCAGTACGTC.

The genes are TRBV3-1 (or the pseudogene TRBV3-2) and TRBJ2-3; no clear D gene. V lost 3 bases to trimming and J lost 6 bases, with 13 bases between them. Germline CDR1 and CDR2: LGHDT and YNNKEL (reference sequence). The CDR3 covers 14 residues. The CDR3 bases are TGTGCCAGCAGCCACAAGATTAGTGCGGATACGCAGTATTTT. Its protein is CASSHKISADTQYF.

This chain connects TRBV19 to TRBJ2-5; 12 bases map to TRBD2. Germline values: CDR1 LNHDA, CDR2 SQIVND (reference sequence). The CDR3 is 13 residues long. V shed 9 bases and J 5 bases; nucleotides not matched to a gene: 4. The DNA for the CDR3 is TGTGCCAGCAAAACTAGCGGGGGGGAGACCCAGTACTTC. As protein: CASKTSGGETQYF.

The gene calls are TRBV2 and TRBJ2-2; TRBD2 matches 15 bases. Germline V gene data show CDR1 as SNHLY and CDR2 as FYNNEI. Losses at the gene ends were 5 bases for V and 0 bases for J; bases not matched to a gene: 7. CDR3 length equals 19 residues. The CDR3 reads CASSSTGLAGGSNTGELFF. The CDR3 nucleotides read TGTGCCAGCAGTTCCACCGGACTAGCGGGAGGGTCGAACACCGGGGAGCTGTTTTTT.

The genes are TRBV11-2 and TRBJ2-7; 11 bases match TRBD2. CDR3 size: 14 residues. With 7 bases clipped from V and 5 bases from J, the junction kept 7 bases outside the gene matches. Germline loops: CDR1 SGHAT, CDR2 FQNNGV. The CDR3 loop is CASNSGGALHEQYF. DNA for the CDR3: TGTGCCAGCAATAGCGGGGGGGCCCTCCACGAGCAGTACTTC. The full variable domain, its missing parts supplied by reference TRBV11-2 and TRBJ2-7, is EAGVAQSPRYKIIEKRQSVAFWCNPISGHATLYWYQQILGQGPKLLIQFQNNGVVDDSQLPKDRFSAERLKGVDSTLKIQPAKLEDSAVYLCASNSGGALHEQYFGPGTRLTVT.

The V call is TRBV6-2 or TRBV6-3, the J call TRBJ1-1; D possibly corresponds to TRBD1 (6 bases). Looked up from germline, CDR1 is MNHEY and CDR2 is SVGEGT. Between the trimmed V and J ends, which lost 5 bases and 0 bases, there was a span of 13 bases. The CDR3 spans 15 residues. Written as DNA, the CDR3 is TGTGCCAGCAGTCAGTCGACAGGAGTGAACACTGAAGCTTTCTTT. This translates into CASSQSTGVNTEAFF.

The chain employs TRBV18 and TRBJ2-3; 8 nucleotides agree with TRBD1. The junction had 8 bases not matched to a gene; V was cut back by 5 bases and J by 1 base. Germline V gene data show CDR1 as KGHSH and CDR2 as LQKENI. The length of the CDR3 is 16 residues. The CDR3 nucleotides read TGTGCCAGCTCAGATACACCGGGACAGGGCACAGATACGCAGTATTTT. It is translated as CASSDTPGQGTDTQYF.

The chain recombines TRBV5-1 with TRBJ2-3; TRBD1 aligns across 7 bases. This CDR3 contains 20 residues. Germline V gene sequence: CDR1 SGHRS, CDR2 YFSETQ. Losses at the gene ends were 4 bases for V and 1 base for J; bases not matched to a gene: 21. The chain's CDR3 is CASSPTLIGTARSRTDTQYF. The CDR3 region has the DNA TGCGCCAGCAGCCCCACCCTTATCGGGACAGCAAGATCCCGCACAGATACGCAGTATTTT.

The chain has TRBV3-1 (or the pseudogene TRBV3-2) and TRBJ1-1; D might be TRBD1 (5 bases). V was clipped by 4 bases and J by 4 bases, with 16 bases between them. CDR1 and CDR2 from the germline V gene are LGHDT and YNNKEL (reference sequence). The CDR3 has 15 residues. The CDR3 DNA reads as TGTGCCAGCAGCCGAAGATCAACAGGCCTCACTGAAGCTTTCTTT. It is translated as CASSRRSTGLTEAFF.